Below are 14 T cell receptor beta chains sequenced from a single sample in a study of CD8 T cells in Susac syndrome. RNA, at about 0.45 to 1 ug, was reverse transcribed with random hexamers. TCRdb redid the calling of the immunoSEQ multiplex PCR reads with MiXCR, one entry per CDR3 protein. The data hold approximately 200,000 distinct CDR3 sequences, with almost 96% observed a single time. Sequencing used CD4+ T cells from PBMCs. The receptors were sampled from a human donor with multiple sclerosis.

V is TRBV20-1 and J is TRBJ2-7; D possibly corresponds to TRBD2 (6 bases). Deletions cut 4 bases from V and 1 base from J, with 14 bases between. CDR3 length equals 14 residues. Germline CDR1 is DFQATT and CDR2 is SNEGSKA (reference sequence). Here the CDR3 DNA reads TGCAGTGCTACCCCTGGAGGGACTTCCTACGAGCAGTACTTC. Translating it yields CSATPGGTSYEQYF.

The chain uses TRBV5-1 and TRBJ1-1; D gene ambiguous. V shed 3 bases and J shed 5 bases, with 17 bases lying between them. The CDR3 is 15 residues long. Germline V gene lookup returns CDR1 SGHRS and CDR2 YFSETQ. The CDR3 DNA follows: TGCGCCAGCAGCTCGCTCAAGGCCTCGAGGACTGAAGCTTTCTTT. Translating it yields CASSSLKASRTEAFF. Together with reference TRBV5-1 and TRBJ1-1, the CDR3 gives the full variable domain: KAGVTQTPRYLIKTRGQQVTLSCSPISGHRSVSWYQQTPGQGLQFLFEYFSETQRNKGNFPGRFSGRQFSNSRSEMNVSTLELGDSALYLCASSSLKASRTEAFFGQGTRLTVV.

This chain links TRBV2 with TRBJ2-1; D might be TRBD1 (5 bases). V was trimmed by 6 bases and J by 6 bases, leaving 18 bases between them. This CDR3 comprises 15 residues. Germline V gives CDR1 SNHLY, CDR2 FYNNEI. CDR3 residues: CASSTWAGISNEQFF. Here the CDR3 DNA reads TGTGCCAGCAGCACTTGGGCAGGGATATCCAATGAGCAGTTCTTC.

This sequence joins TRBV5-1 and TRBJ2-2; TRBD1 is a possible D gene (6 bases). CDR1 is SGHRS and CDR2 is YFSETQ in the germline V gene. There are 14 residues in the CDR3. The V end lost 3 bases, the J end lost 5 bases, and 11 bases lay between the germline ends. In nucleotides, the CDR3 is TGCGCCAGCAGCTCCCACAGGGTAACCGGGGAGCTGTTTTTT. As protein: CASSSHRVTGELFF.

The V call is TRBV5-6, the J call TRBJ1-2; 8 bases fit TRBD1. From germline, CDR1 is SGHDT and CDR2 YYEEEE. After removal of 3 bases from V and 6 bases from J, the junction contained 10 bases not matched to a gene. This CDR3 spans 15 amino acids. The CDR3 DNA is TGTGCCAGCAGCTGGGGACAGGAGGGGATGGATGGCTACACCTTC. Translating it yields CASSWGQEGMDGYTF.

V usage is TRBV20-1 and J usage is TRBJ2-5; 7 nucleotides agree with TRBD2. V was pared by 0 bases and J by 1 base, with 2 bases of the junction left unmatched. Germline V gene data show CDR1 as DFQATT and CDR2 as SNEGSKA (reference sequence). The CDR3 is made up of 14 amino acids. This CDR3 is CSAREGTTQETQYF. CDR3 sequence (DNA): TGCAGTGCTAGAGAAGGGACTACCCAAGAGACCCAGTACTTC.

The CDR3 spells CATSRGVDEQFF. The CDR3 DNA sequence: TGTGCTACTAGTCGGGGGGTGGATGAGCAGTTCTTC. This chain uses TRBV12-5 with TRBJ2-1; 7 positions match TRBD2. The V and J ends lost 10 bases and 8 bases, in that order; junction bases with no gene match: 8. Germline CDR1 is LGHNT and CDR2 is FRNRAP. This CDR3 region has 12 residues.

This rearrangement joins TRBV20-1 to TRBJ2-5; 7 bases fit TRBD2. This CDR3 has 13 residues. With V trimmed by 6 bases and J by 2 bases, 6 bases remained unmatched. Germline CDR1 is DFQATT and CDR2 is SNEGSKA (reference sequence). CDR3 DNA: TGCAGTGCCTTCCGGGGGGAACAAGAGACCCAGTACTTC. Translated, it gives CSAFRGEQETQYF.

The chain uses TRBV20-1 and TRBJ2-3; D ambiguous. The CDR3 covers 11 residues. Trimming removed 3 bases from V and 2 bases from J, with 3 bases in between. Germline V gene data show CDR1 as DFQATT and CDR2 as SNEGSKA (reference sequence). The CDR3 region is CSASYTDTQYF. The CDR3 DNA is TGCAGTGCTAGTTACACAGATACGCAGTATTTT.

The genes are TRBV7-9 and TRBJ2-7, with D possibly being TRBD1 (5 bases). The CDR3 has 14 amino acids. Germline CDR1 SEHNR, CDR2 FQNEAQ (reference sequence). Trimming removed 5 bases at V and 3 bases at J, with 14 bases between. CDR3 sequence reads: CASSPTTGHYEQYF. The DNA for the CDR3 is TGTGCCAGCAGCCCAACAACAGGTCACTACGAGCAGTACTTC.

This clonotype was counted only a few times. The chain uses TRBV9 and TRBJ2-7; D possibly corresponds to TRBD2 (5 bases). The CDR3 totals 13 residues. Germline CDR1 SGDLS, CDR2 YYNGEE. V shed 4 bases and J shed 2 bases, with 10 bases lying between them. The CDR3 DNA reads as TGTGCCAGCAGCACCGGGGTCACCTACGAGCAGTACTTC. This encodes CASSTGVTYEQYF. The whole variable domain, remainder taken from reference TRBV9 and TRBJ2-7, is DSGVTQTPKHLITATGQRVTLRCSPRSGDLSVYWYQQSLDQGLQFLIQYYNGEERAKGNILERFSAQQFPDLHSELNLSSLELGDSALYFCASSTGVTYEQYFGPGTRLTVT.

The V and J genes are TRBV5-1 and TRBJ2-6; the D gene is possibly TRBD1 (5 bases). Trimming pared 2 bases from V and 0 bases from J, leaving 18 bases between. Germline CDR1 reads SGHRS; CDR2 reads YFSETQ. The CDR3 totals 19 residues. DNA of the CDR3: TGCGCCAGCAGCTTCCAACTGACAGTCCCAGCCTCTGGGGCCAACGTCCTGACTTTC. The encoded protein is CASSFQLTVPASGANVLTF.

The genes are TRBV6-5 and TRBJ1-6; 7 bases are a match to TRBD1. V lost 4 bases, J lost 10 bases, and 13 bases stayed unmatched. Germline V gene sequence: CDR1 MNHEY, CDR2 SVGAGI. The CDR3 spans 16 residues. CDR3 sequence: CASSSTQITGESPLHF. The CDR3 DNA reads as TGTGCCAGCAGTTCTACCCAAATCACAGGGGAATCACCCCTCCACTTT.

V usage is TRBV29-1 and J usage is TRBJ1-2; D is perhaps TRBD1 (5 bases). V was clipped by 5 bases and J by 8 bases, with 12 bases between them. Germline V gene sequence: CDR1 SQVTM, CDR2 ANQGSEA. The CDR3 extends over 11 amino acids. The CDR3 DNA sequence: TGCAGCGTTCAGATCGGGGACGGCTACACCTTC. As protein: CSVQIGDGYTF.